Following are 24 T cell receptor beta chains from one sample sequenced in a study of blood T cell repertoires in COVID-19. The assay was immunoSEQ multiplex PCR, and TCRdb's table has in-frame clones only and misses some. The data show about 300,000 clones, with just under 90% seen just once and over 5% held by the top ten. Sequenced material: peripheral blood. These receptors came from a woman aged 45-65 years with COVID-19, enrolled during active disease.

The V gene is TRBV3-1 (or the pseudogene TRBV3-2), the J gene TRBJ1-2; D gene uncertain. CDR1 is LGHDT and CDR2 is YNNKEL in the germline V gene (reference sequence). V dropped 4 bases and J dropped 3 bases, with 12 bases sitting between them. CDR3 size: 14 residues. The CDR3 coding sequence is TGTGCCAGCAGCCCTTGGTCCGGGGACTATGGCTACACCTTC. Amino acids: CASSPWSGDYGYTF.

The table lists this clone with a count of one. V usage is TRBV5-1 and J usage is TRBJ2-1, with TRBD2 matching 7 bases. CDR3 length: 14 residues. Losses at the gene ends were 3 bases for V and 9 bases for J; bases not matched to a gene: 9. Germline CDR1 reads SGHRS; CDR2 reads YFSETQ. CDR3 region: CASSSRVPGGEQFF. CDR3 bases: TGCGCCAGCAGCTCCCGGGTCCCGGGGGGTGAGCAGTTCTTC.

The rearrangement uses TRBV7-2 and TRBJ1-5; no firm D call. CDR3 length: 13 residues. Germline V gene lookup returns CDR1 SGHTA and CDR2 FQGNSA. V was shortened by 5 bases and J by 2 bases, with 7 bases between the two germline ends. The CDR3 DNA sequence: TGTGCCAGCAGCATTGGAGGCAATCAGCCCCAGCATTTT. Translated, it gives CASSIGGNQPQHF.

This chain links TRBV7-3 with TRBJ2-2; 8 bases map to TRBD1. CDR1 is SGHTA and CDR2 is FQGTGA in the germline V gene. CDR3 size: 15 residues. V lost 5 bases to trimming and J lost 6 bases; unmatched junction nucleotides: 8. The CDR3 bases are TGTGCCAGCAGCCCCCGGACAGGGAATTCCGGGGAGCTGTTTTTT. Protein: CASSPRTGNSGELFF.

This clone showed up just once. The rearrangement links TRBV30 to TRBJ2-6, with D unresolved. Trimming pared 3 bases from V and 1 base from J, leaving 4 bases between. This CDR3 has 13 amino acids. Per the germline V gene, CDR1 is GTSNPN and CDR2 is SVGIG (reference sequence). The CDR3 coding sequence is TGTGCCTGGAGGAGGTCTGGGGCCAACGTCCTGACTTTC. Its protein is CAWRRSGANVLTF. Looking up the rest from reference TRBV30 and TRBJ2-6 gives the full variable domain: SQTIHQWPATLVQPVGSPLSLECTVEGTSNPNLYWYRQAAGRGLQLLFYSVGIGQISSEVPQNLSASRPQDRQFILSSKKLLLSDSGFYLCAWRRSGANVLTFGAGSRLTVL.

The rearrangement uses TRBV19 and TRBJ1-1; D perhaps matches TRBD1 (5 bases). The CDR3 covers 14 residues. In germline, CDR1 is LNHDA, CDR2 SQIVND (reference sequence). Deletions cut 2 bases from V and 0 bases from J, with 7 bases between. The CDR3 region has the DNA TGTGCCAGTAGTATACAGGGAATGAACACTGAAGCTTTCTTT. Residues: CASSIQGMNTEAFF.

The rearrangement links TRBV7-9 to TRBJ1-6, with D maybe TRBD1 (6 bases). This CDR3 is 18 amino acids long. The ends were cut back, 4 bases at V and 8 bases at J, with 24 bases in the middle. Germline CDR1 SEHNR, CDR2 FQNEAQ (reference sequence). As DNA, the CDR3 is TGTGCCAGCAGCTCAAGTTGGGGGACTACAGGGTTTGATTCACCCCTCCACTTT. The encoded protein is CASSSSWGTTGFDSPLHF.

V usage is TRBV11-2 and J usage is TRBJ1-4; 8 bases are a match to TRBD1. CDR1 is SGHAT and CDR2 is FQNNGV in the germline V gene. The trim removed 3 bases at V and 3 bases at J, leaving 6 bases unmatched. The CDR3 runs to 16 residues. Here the CDR3 DNA reads TGTGCCAGCAGCTTGCGCAGGGGGCTGGCTAATGAAAAACTGTTTTTT. Protein sequence: CASSLRRGLANEKLFF.

The gene calls are TRBV27 and TRBJ1-5; TRBD1 matches at 9 bases. Germline V gene data show CDR1 as MNHEY and CDR2 as SMNVEV (reference sequence). Trimming at V came to 6 bases and at J to 7 bases, leaving 10 bases not matched to a gene. The CDR3 consists of 15 residues. CDR3: CASSLDRDRVQPQHF. The CDR3 nucleotides are TGTGCCAGCAGCCTCGACCGGGACAGGGTGCAGCCCCAGCATTTT.

CDR3 nucleotide sequence: TGTGCCAGCAGCCGGGACAGGGGTACCTACGAGCAGTACTTC. This gives the protein CASSRDRGTYEQYF. This rearrangement joins TRBV27 to TRBJ2-7; 10 positions match TRBD1. After removal of 6 bases from V and 2 bases from J, the junction contained 4 bases not matched to a gene. This CDR3 is 14 amino acids long. CDR1 MNHEY and CDR2 SMNVEV come from the germline V gene (reference sequence).

The chain recombines TRBV19 with TRBJ1-2, with 7 bases fitting TRBD1. Germline V gene sequence: CDR1 LNHDA, CDR2 SQIVND (reference sequence). Trimming took 3 bases from V and 0 from J; bases not matched to a gene: 1. This CDR3 is 14 amino acids long. CDR3 sequence: CASSITGANYGYTF. Here the CDR3 DNA reads TGTGCCAGTAGTATTACAGGGGCTAACTATGGCTACACCTTC. The variable domain in full, with the rest retrieved from reference TRBV19 and TRBJ1-2, is DGGITQSPKYLFRKEGQNVTLSCEQNLNHDAMYWYRQDPGQGLRLIYYSQIVNDFQKGDIAEGYSVSREKKESFPLTVTSAQKNPTAFYLCASSITGANYGYTFGSGTRLTVV.

The chain has TRBV18 and TRBJ2-1; possibly TRBD1 for D (6 bases). Germline-derived CDR1 and CDR2 are KGHSH and LQKENI. The V end lost 3 bases, the J end lost 11 bases, and 8 bases lay between the germline ends. This CDR3 has 11 residues. CDR3 protein: CASSPGQKQFF. The DNA for the CDR3 is TGTGCCAGCTCACCGGGACAAAAGCAGTTCTTC.

The J gene is TRBJ2-2, the V gene TRBV7-8, with TRBD1 matching over 8 bases. From germline, CDR1 is SGHVS and CDR2 FQNEAQ. The ends lost 5 bases at V and 3 bases at J; junction bases unmatched: 5. This CDR3 region has 15 residues. CDR3 bases: TGTGCCAGCAGCGCCACAGGGGGGTACACCGGGGAGCTGTTTTTT. Translation: CASSATGGYTGELFF.

This chain joins TRBV19 and TRBJ1-5; the match to TRBD1 covers 7 bases. Germline V gene data show CDR1 as LNHDA and CDR2 as SQIVND (reference sequence). With V trimmed by 9 bases and J by 5 bases, 4 bases remained unmatched. The CDR3 runs 12 residues. In DNA form, the CDR3 reads TGTGCCAGCCTGGGACAGTATCAGCCCCAGCATTTT. Encoded protein: CASLGQYQPQHF.

The V call is TRBV18, the J call TRBJ2-1; 9 bases line up with TRBD1. After removal of 0 bases from V and 9 bases from J, the junction contained 6 bases not matched to a gene. Germline V lookup: CDR1 KGHSH, CDR2 LQKENI. CDR3 size: 15 residues. The CDR3 sequence is CASSPPGTGLGEQFF. The CDR3 DNA follows: TGTGCCAGCTCACCACCGGGGACAGGGCTAGGTGAGCAGTTCTTC.

The chain has TRBV3-1 (or the pseudogene TRBV3-2) and TRBJ2-7, with TRBD1 as a possible D gene (6 bases). The CDR3 sequence is 15 residues long. Trimming cost V 3 bases and J 3 bases, with 15 bases left between them. Germline V gene data show CDR1 as LGHDT and CDR2 as YNNKEL (reference sequence). The CDR3 nucleotides read TGTGCCAGCAGCCATTCCCGCGGACAGATCTACGAGCAGTACTTC. This codes for CASSHSRGQIYEQYF.

J is TRBJ1-3 and V is TRBV5-1; TRBD1 is a possible D gene (5 bases). CDR1 and CDR2 from the germline V gene are SGHRS and YFSETQ. V was cut by 2 bases and J by 0 bases, with 12 bases left in between. This CDR3 is built from 16 residues. CDR3 region: CASSFDSPNSGNTIYF. DNA of the CDR3: TGCGCCAGCAGCTTCGACAGCCCCAACTCTGGAAACACCATATATTTT.

The chain uses TRBV5-1 and TRBJ1-5, with TRBD1 matching over 7 bases. This CDR3 is built from 15 residues. V trimming: 0 bases; J trimming: 4 bases; junction bases outside the gene matches: 4. Germline CDR1 reads SGHRS; CDR2 reads YFSETQ. DNA of the CDR3: TGCGCCAGCAGCTTGGAGGGCAGGGGGAATCAGCCCCAGCATTTT. This gives the protein CASSLEGRGNQPQHF.

CDR3 residues: CASSYRADTQYF. The CDR3 coding sequence is TGTGCCAGCAGCTATCGGGCAGATACGCAGTATTTT. The gene calls are TRBV11-2 and TRBJ2-3; D is undetermined. V lost 4 bases, J lost 4 bases, and 6 bases lay in between. Germline lookup yields CDR1 SGHAT and CDR2 FQNNGV. The CDR3 sequence is 12 residues long.

The chain carries TRBV7-9 and TRBJ1-1; tentative D call: TRBD1 (6 bases). This CDR3 comprises 16 residues. Between the trimmed V and J ends, which lost 5 bases and 3 bases, there was a span of 19 bases. Per germline, CDR1 SEHNR and CDR2 FQNEAQ (reference sequence). CDR3 amino acids: CASSMTGRVFDTEAFF. In DNA form, the CDR3 reads TGTGCCAGCAGCATGACAGGCCGTGTATTCGACACTGAAGCTTTCTTT.

The rearrangement links TRBV2 to TRBJ1-2; no definite D call. The CDR3 totals 13 residues. Germline V gene lookup returns CDR1 SNHLY and CDR2 FYNNEI. The V end was cut by 6 bases, the J end by 5 bases, with 13 bases between. The CDR3 DNA follows: TGTGCCAGCAGACAAGCAGGCCCTTATGGCTACACCTTC. Its protein is CASRQAGPYGYTF.

CDR3 region: CASSLISGTSYEQYF. In DNA form, the CDR3 reads TGTGCCAGCAGCTTGATCTCCGGGACAAGCTACGAGCAGTACTTC. The chain links TRBV7-9 to TRBJ2-7; D is possibly TRBD1 (6 bases). V lost 3 bases and J 3 bases, leaving 15 bases between the germline ends. Germline V gene lookup returns CDR1 SEHNR and CDR2 FQNEAQ (reference sequence). The CDR3 is 15 residues long.

This sequence joins TRBV5-1 and TRBJ1-2, with a weak D call TRBD1 (5 bases). Germline V CDR1 and CDR2: SGHRS, YFSETQ. V was clipped by 2 bases and J by 2 bases, with 16 bases between them. This CDR3 is 16 amino acids long. The DNA of the CDR3 is TGCGCCAGCAGCTTTTCAATGGGACTCACGAACTATGGCTACACCTTC. It codes for CASSFSMGLTNYGYTF. Based on the CDR3 plus reference TRBV5-1 and TRBJ1-2, the full variable domain is KAGVTQTPRYLIKTRGQQVTLSCSPISGHRSVSWYQQTPGQGLQFLFEYFSETQRNKGNFPGRFSGRQFSNSRSEMNVSTLELGDSALYLCASSFSMGLTNYGYTFGSGTRLTVV.

About this clone itself: The sample carries other DNA sequences with the same CDR3. The genes are TRBV9 and TRBJ2-3, with 15 bases matching TRBD2. Losses at the gene ends were 3 bases for V and 3 bases for J; bases not matched to a gene: 11. This CDR3 spans 19 amino acids. CDR1 SGDLS and CDR2 YYNGEE come from the germline V gene. CDR3 DNA sequence: TGTGCCAGCAGCGCCTGGACTAGCGGGAGGGCCGTGGAGACAGATACGCAGTATTTT. Residues: CASSAWTSGRAVETDTQYF. Supplemented by reference TRBV9 and TRBJ2-3, the full variable domain reads DSGVTQTPKHLITATGQRVTLRCSPRSGDLSVYWYQQSLDQGLQFLIQYYNGEERAKGNILERFSAQQFPDLHSELNLSSLELGDSALYFCASSAWTSGRAVETDTQYFGPGTRLTVL.